The 19 T cell receptor beta chains in this list originate from one sample, sequenced in a study of siplizumab effects on memory and regulatory T cells. Sequencing was performed with immunoSEQ multiplex PCR; in TCRdb, only in-frame clones are kept and a portion is missing. The profile shows 94,000 or so clones, 93% of them singletons. The sequenced sample consisted of CD8+ T cells sorted from blood. The source of these receptors is a human donor in good health.

V gene TRBV29-1 combines with J gene TRBJ2-1; D is unclear. The CDR3 extends over 13 amino acids. Trimming shortened V by 4 bases and J by 5 bases, and 12 bases separated the two germline ends. The germline gives CDR1 SQVTM, CDR2 ANQGSEA. The chain's CDR3 is CSVVWHYDNEQFF. The DNA for the CDR3 is TGCAGCGTTGTATGGCACTATGACAATGAGCAGTTCTTC.

The chain combines TRBV27 with TRBJ2-7, with D possibly TRBD1 on 6 matching bases. Germline V CDR1 and CDR2: MNHEY, SMNVEV (reference sequence). Trimming cost V 3 bases and J 3 bases, with 12 bases left between them. This CDR3 has 14 residues. This CDR3 is CASSFLGQLYEQYF. In DNA form, the CDR3 reads TGTGCCAGCAGTTTTCTAGGACAGCTCTACGAGCAGTACTTC.

This chain connects TRBV6-1 to TRBJ2-3; TRBD1 matches 11 bases. The CDR3 sequence is 14 residues long. The ends lost 5 bases at V and 6 bases at J; junction bases unmatched: 4. Germline CDR1 is MNHNS and CDR2 is SASEGT. The CDR3 here is CASSKDRGRDTQYF. CDR3 coding DNA: TGTGCCAGCAGTAAGGACAGGGGGCGGGATACGCAGTATTTT.

The chain joins TRBV27 to TRBJ1-2; D perhaps matches TRBD1 (5 bases). V was shortened by 0 bases and J by 0 bases, with 11 bases between the two germline ends. Looked up from germline, CDR1 is MNHEY and CDR2 is SMNVEV (reference sequence). This CDR3 has 16 residues. CDR3 sequence: CASSLSPGRTNYGYTF. CDR3 nucleotides: TGTGCCAGCAGTTTATCCCCAGGGAGAACTAACTATGGCTACACCTTC.

The chain uses TRBV19 and TRBJ2-5; 7 positions agree with TRBD2. There are 17 residues in the CDR3. The ends lost 3 bases at V and 2 bases at J; junction bases unmatched: 12. The V gene's germline CDR1 is LNHDA and CDR2 SQIVND (reference sequence). In DNA form, the CDR3 reads TGTGCCAGTAGTATTTTTTTTGTTGCGGGGGAACAAGAGACCCAGTACTTC. Protein sequence: CASSIFFVAGEQETQYF.

V usage is TRBV9 and J usage is TRBJ1-5; TRBD1 aligns across 7 bases. Germline-derived CDR1 and CDR2 are SGDLS and YYNGEE. CDR3 length equals 14 residues. The ends lost 4 bases at V and 6 bases at J; junction bases unmatched: 7. In DNA, the CDR3 is TGTGCCAGCAGCTCTCAGGGGGGCCCTCAGCCCCAGCATTTT. Translated, it gives CASSSQGGPQPQHF.

This rearrangement joins TRBV6-1 to TRBJ1-1; no clear D gene. Germline CDR1 is MNHNS and CDR2 is SASEGT. This CDR3 comprises 11 residues. The V and J ends lost 7 bases and 5 bases respectively, with 8 bases between them. DNA of the CDR3: TGTGCCAGCACCTATGGAACTGAAGCTTTCTTT. It codes for CASTYGTEAFF.

V and J are TRBV11-2 and TRBJ1-1; D is ambiguous. The V gene lost 2 bases and the J gene lost 5 bases, with 24 bases spanning the gap. The CDR3 has 18 amino acids. The germline V gene has CDR1 SGHAT and CDR2 FQNNGV. The CDR3: CASSLSVYGEPENTEAFF. As DNA, the CDR3 is TGTGCCAGCAGCTTATCTGTATACGGGGAACCAGAGAATACTGAAGCTTTCTTT.

This clone appeared a few times. At one end the junction does not follow the germline gene, possibly because of a read error. This chain links TRBV5-3 with TRBJ1-2; D possibly corresponds to TRBD1 (5 bases). TRBV5-3 is treated as an ORF (open reading frame) with a function not yet certain. The CDR3 is 14 amino acids. The CDR3 DNA follows: TGTGCCAGCAGCTTGGCCAACTCGGGACGTGGCTACACCTTC. Amino acids: CASSLANSGRGYTF.

The gene calls are TRBV13 and TRBJ1-2; D is perhaps TRBD1 (6 bases). Germline V lookup: CDR1 PRHDT, CDR2 FYEKMQ (reference sequence). The ends were cut back, 2 bases at V and 3 bases at J, with 22 bases in the middle. The CDR3 covers 18 residues. CDR3 coding DNA: TGTGCCAGCAGCTTAAGGGTCGGACAGTTGGCCCCTCACTATGGCTACACCTTC. Its translation is CASSLRVGQLAPHYGYTF.

This sequence joins TRBV30 and TRBJ1-1; 7 positions match TRBD1. Germline V CDR1 and CDR2: GTSNPN, SVGIG (reference sequence). This CDR3 region has 17 residues. V lost 0 bases and J lost 3; bases outside the gene matches: 13. Written as DNA, the CDR3 is TGTGCCTGGAGTGTAATAGACAGGGCAGGTGGGGACACTGAAGCTTTCTTT. It is translated as CAWSVIDRAGGDTEAFF.

V is TRBV6-5 and J is TRBJ1-1; D is unresolved. CDR1 MNHEY and CDR2 SVGAGI come from the germline V gene. Trimming removed 2 bases at V and 2 bases at J, with 6 bases between. This CDR3 has 13 residues. CDR3: CASSYVSNTEAFF. CDR3 DNA sequence: TGTGCCAGCAGTTACGTTTCAAACACTGAAGCTTTCTTT.

This clone appeared a single time. This chain joins TRBV10-3 and TRBJ1-1; D is unclear. The CDR3 consists of 13 residues. Per germline, CDR1 ENHRY and CDR2 SYGVKD. Trimming shortened V by 6 bases and J by 3 bases, and 11 bases separated the two germline ends. DNA for the CDR3: TGTGCCATCAGGACCTTATTAGACACTGAAGCTTTCTTT. It is translated as CAIRTLLDTEAFF.

A few counts support this clone. The rearrangement uses TRBV27 and TRBJ1-5, with TRBD1 matching over 7 bases. This CDR3 contains 14 residues. In germline, CDR1 is MNHEY, CDR2 SMNVEV (reference sequence). V gave up 5 bases and J gave up 5 bases; unmatched junction bases: 6. In DNA form, the CDR3 reads TGTGCCAGCAGTCTCGACAGGGCAGATCAGCCCCAGCATTTT. Translating it yields CASSLDRADQPQHF.

Here the CDR3 DNA reads TGTGCCAGCAGCACTAATAGGGGGCGCCTCTCCTACGAGCAGTACTTC. Amino acids: CASSTNRGRLSYEQYF. The chain couples TRBV7-9 to TRBJ2-7, with 7 bases lining up with TRBD1. The CDR3 loop spans 16 amino acids. CDR1 is SEHNR, CDR2 FQNEAQ, per germline (reference sequence). Trimming cost V 5 bases and J 0 bases; bases outside gene matches: 10.

This clone came up a few times. The V call is TRBV21-1, the J call TRBJ2-1; the table gives TRBD1 as D, unverified against the DNA. TRBV21-1 is a pseudogene locus. CDR3 length equals 17 residues. CDR3 residues: CASSACARDSSYNEQFF. As DNA, the CDR3 is TGTGCCAGCAGCGCGTGCGCAAGGGACAGCTCCTACAATGAGCAGTTCTTC.

The V and J genes are TRBV27 and TRBJ2-1; D is unresolved. CDR3 length: 13 residues. Germline CDR1 and CDR2: MNHEY and SMNVEV (reference sequence). Deletions cut 0 bases from V and 10 bases from J, with 10 bases between. The CDR3 region is CASSLSALGEQFF. As DNA, the CDR3 is TGTGCCAGCAGTTTATCGGCCCTCGGGGAGCAGTTCTTC.

J is TRBJ2-7 and V is TRBV7-6; D is unresolved. The germline V and J ends were trimmed by 4 bases and 5 bases, with 9 bases remaining between them. Per germline, CDR1 SGHVS and CDR2 FNYEAQ. The CDR3 runs 12 residues. This CDR3 is CASSSESNEQYF. CDR3 sequence (DNA): TGTGCCAGCAGCTCGGAGTCCAACGAGCAGTACTTC.

The genes are TRBV19 and TRBJ2-1; 7 bases fit TRBD2. Trimming cost V 3 bases and J 2 bases; bases outside gene matches: 4. This CDR3 contains 15 residues. Germline lookup yields CDR1 LNHDA and CDR2 SQIVND (reference sequence). CDR3 coding DNA: TGTGCCAGTAGTATTGGTGCGGGAGCCTACAATGAGCAGTTCTTC. Translated: CASSIGAGAYNEQFF.